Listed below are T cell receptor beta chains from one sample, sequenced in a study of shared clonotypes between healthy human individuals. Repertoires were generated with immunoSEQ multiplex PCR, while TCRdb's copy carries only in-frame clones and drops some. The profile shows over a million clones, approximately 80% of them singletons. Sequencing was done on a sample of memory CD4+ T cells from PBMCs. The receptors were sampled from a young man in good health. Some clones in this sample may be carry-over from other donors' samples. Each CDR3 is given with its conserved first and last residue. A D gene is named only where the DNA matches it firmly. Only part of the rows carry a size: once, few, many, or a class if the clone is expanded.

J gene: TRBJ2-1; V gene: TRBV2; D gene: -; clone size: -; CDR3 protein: CASTGEYNEQFF; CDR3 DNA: TGTGCCAGCACTGGGGAGTACAATGAGCAGTTCTTC
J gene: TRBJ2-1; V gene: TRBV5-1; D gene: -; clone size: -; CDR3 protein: CASQRSENNEQFF; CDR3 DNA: TGCGCCAGCCAGAGATCAGAAAACAATGAGCAGTTCTTC
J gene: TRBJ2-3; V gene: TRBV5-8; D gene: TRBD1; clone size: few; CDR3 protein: CASGQGALTDTQYF; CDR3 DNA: TGTGCCAGCGGACAGGGGGCTTTGACAGATACGCAGTATTTT
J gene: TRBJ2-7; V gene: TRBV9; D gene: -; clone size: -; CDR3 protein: CASSELALGEQYF; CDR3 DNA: TGTGCCAGCAGTGAGTTGGCCCTTGGCGAGCAGTACTTC
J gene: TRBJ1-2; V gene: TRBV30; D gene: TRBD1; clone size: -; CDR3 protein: CAWRTGAYGYTF; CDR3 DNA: TGTGCCTGGAGGACAGGGGCCTATGGCTACACCTTC
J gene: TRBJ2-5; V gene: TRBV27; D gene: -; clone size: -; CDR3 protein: CASSSPRQETQYF; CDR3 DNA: TGTGCCAGCAGTTCTCCTCGTCAAGAGACCCAGTACTTC
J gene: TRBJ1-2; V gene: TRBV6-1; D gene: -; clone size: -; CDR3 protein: CASSVQVSNYGYTF; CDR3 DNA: TGTGCCAGCAGTGTTCAAGTCTCTAACTATGGCTACACCTTC
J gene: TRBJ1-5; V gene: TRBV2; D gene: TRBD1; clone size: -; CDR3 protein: CASSEDRGQPQHF; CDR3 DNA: TGTGCCAGCAGTGAGGACAGGGGTCAGCCCCAGCATTTT
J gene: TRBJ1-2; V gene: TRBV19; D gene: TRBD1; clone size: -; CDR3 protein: CASSASRGTGPDYGYTF; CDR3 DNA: TGTGCCAGTAGCGCCTCCCGGGGGACAGGGCCCGACTATGGCTACACCTTC
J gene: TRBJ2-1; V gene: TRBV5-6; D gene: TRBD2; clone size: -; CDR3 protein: CASSLPGLANEQFF; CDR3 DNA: TGTGCCAGCAGCTTGCCCGGACTAGCCAATGAGCAGTTCTTC
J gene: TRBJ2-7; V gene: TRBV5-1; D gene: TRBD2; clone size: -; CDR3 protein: CASSLAGTSAYEQYF; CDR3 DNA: TGCGCCAGCAGCTTGGCCGGGACTAGCGCCTACGAGCAGTACTTC
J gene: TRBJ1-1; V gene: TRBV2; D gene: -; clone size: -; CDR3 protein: CASSGEGGGTEAFF; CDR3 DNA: TGTGCCAGCAGTGGCGAGGGGGGAGGAACTGAAGCTTTCTTT
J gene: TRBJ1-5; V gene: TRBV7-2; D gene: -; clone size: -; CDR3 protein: CASSPVGNQPQHF; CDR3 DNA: TGTGCCAGCAGTCCGGTTGGGAATCAGCCCCAGCATTTT
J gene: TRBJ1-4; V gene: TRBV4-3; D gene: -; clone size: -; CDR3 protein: CASSQDRRRGEKLFF; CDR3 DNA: TGCGCCAGCAGCCAAGATCGGAGAAGAGGTGAAAAACTGTTTTTT
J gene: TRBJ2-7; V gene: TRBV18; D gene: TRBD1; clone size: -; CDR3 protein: CASSPSGQGLEQYF; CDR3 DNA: TGTGCCAGCTCACCGTCGGGACAGGGGTTGGAGCAGTACTTC
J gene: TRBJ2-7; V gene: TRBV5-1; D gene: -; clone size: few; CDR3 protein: CASSLAVFAGPSYEQYF; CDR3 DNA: TGCGCCAGCAGCTTGGCCGTTTTTGCGGGACCCTCCTACGAGCAGTACTTC
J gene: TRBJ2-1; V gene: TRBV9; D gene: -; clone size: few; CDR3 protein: CASSVLSGTGGEQFF; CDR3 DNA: TGTGCCAGCAGCGTACTTAGCGGGACAGGTGGTGAGCAGTTCTTC
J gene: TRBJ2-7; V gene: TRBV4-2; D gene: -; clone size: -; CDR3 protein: CASSQDRVGYEQYF; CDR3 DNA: TGTGCCAGCAGCCAAGACCGGGTCGGTTACGAGCAGTACTTC
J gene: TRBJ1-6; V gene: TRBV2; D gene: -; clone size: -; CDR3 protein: CASSEAGGKNSPLHF; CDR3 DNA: TGTGCCAGCAGTGAAGCCGGGGGGAAGAATTCACCCCTCCACTTT
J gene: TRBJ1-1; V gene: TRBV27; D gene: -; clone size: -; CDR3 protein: CASSFRAVLNTEAFF; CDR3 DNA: TGTGCCAGCAGTTTTAGGGCAGTTTTGAACACTGAAGCTTTCTTT
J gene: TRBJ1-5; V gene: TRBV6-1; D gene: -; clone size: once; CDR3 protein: CAITGSPNQPQHF; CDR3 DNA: TGTGCCATAACCGGGTCTCCGAATCAGCCCCAGCATTTT
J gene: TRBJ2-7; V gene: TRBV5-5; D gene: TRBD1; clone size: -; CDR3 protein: CASSPRTGGYEQYF; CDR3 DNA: TGTGCCAGCAGCCCCAGGACAGGGGGCTACGAGCAGTACTTC
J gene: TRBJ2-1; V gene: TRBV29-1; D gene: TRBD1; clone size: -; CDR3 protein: CSAGGGPYNEQFF; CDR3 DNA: TGCAGCGCAGGGGGCGGACCCTACAATGAGCAGTTCTTC
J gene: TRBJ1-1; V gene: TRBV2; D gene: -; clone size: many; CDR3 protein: CASSEYMNTEAFF; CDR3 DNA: TGTGCCAGCAGTGAATATATGAACACTGAAGCTTTCTTT
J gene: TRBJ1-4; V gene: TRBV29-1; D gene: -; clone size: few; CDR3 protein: CSVVFRDAAYNEKLFF; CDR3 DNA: TGCAGCGTTGTTTTTCGGGACGCAGCTTATAATGAAAAACTGTTTTTT
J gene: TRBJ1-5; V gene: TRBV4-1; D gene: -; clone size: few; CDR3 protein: CASSQDGGIGNQPQHF; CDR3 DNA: TGCGCCAGCAGCCAAGATGGCGGGATTGGCAATCAGCCCCAGCATTTT
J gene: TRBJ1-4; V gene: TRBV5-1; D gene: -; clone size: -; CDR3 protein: CASSLGGGPEKLFF; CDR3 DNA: TGCGCCAGCAGCTTGGGTGGAGGTCCGGAAAAACTGTTTTTT
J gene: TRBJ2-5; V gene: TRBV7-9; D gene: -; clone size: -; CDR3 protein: CASSLGHPSETQYF; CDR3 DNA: TGTGCCAGCAGCTTAGGGCACCCTAGTGAGACCCAGTACTTC
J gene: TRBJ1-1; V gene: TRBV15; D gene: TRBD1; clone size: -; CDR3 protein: CATRTRKGAVVTEAFF; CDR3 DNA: TGTGCCACCAGGACGAGAAAGGGGGCGGTTGTCACTGAAGCTTTCTTT
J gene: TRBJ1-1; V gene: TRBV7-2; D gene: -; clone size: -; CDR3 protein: CASSLQGMSTEAFF; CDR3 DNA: TGTGCCAGCAGCTTACAGGGGATGAGCACTGAAGCTTTCTTT
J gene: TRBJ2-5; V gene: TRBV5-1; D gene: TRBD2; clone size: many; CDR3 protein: CASSLSGLAGGGETQYF; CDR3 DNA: TGCGCCAGCAGCTTATCTGGACTAGCGGGAGGGGGGGAGACCCAGTACTTC
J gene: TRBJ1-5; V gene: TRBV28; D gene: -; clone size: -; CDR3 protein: CASSLGIRSNQPQHF; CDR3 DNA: TGTGCCAGCAGCCTGGGAATTCGGAGCAATCAGCCCCAGCATTTT
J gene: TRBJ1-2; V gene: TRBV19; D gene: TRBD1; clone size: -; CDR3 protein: CASSSLTGTGLRHGYTF; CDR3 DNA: TGTGCCAGTAGTTCTCTAACCGGGACAGGACTGAGACATGGCTACACCTTC
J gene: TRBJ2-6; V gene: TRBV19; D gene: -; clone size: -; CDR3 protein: CASSIVGGGPSGANVLTF; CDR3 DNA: TGTGCCAGTAGTATAGTGGGAGGGGGGCCATCCGGGGCCAACGTCCTGACTTTC
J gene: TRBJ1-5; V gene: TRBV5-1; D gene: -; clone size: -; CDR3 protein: CASSLSPDRRLSQHF; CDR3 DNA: TGCGCCAGCAGCTTGAGTCCGGACCGGCGGTTGTCCCAGCATTTT
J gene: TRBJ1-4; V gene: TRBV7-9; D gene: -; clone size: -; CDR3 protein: CASHRRGSNEKLFF; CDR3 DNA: TGTGCCAGCCACCGGCGGGGTAGTAATGAAAAACTGTTTTTT
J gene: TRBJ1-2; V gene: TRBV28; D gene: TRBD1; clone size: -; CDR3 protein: CASKAGGELGYGYTF; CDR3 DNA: TGTGCCAGCAAGGCAGGGGGGGAGTTGGGCTATGGCTACACCTTC
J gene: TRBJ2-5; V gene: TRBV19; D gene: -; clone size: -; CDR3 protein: CASSIVPAAQEETQYF; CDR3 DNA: TGTGCCAGTAGTATAGTCCCCGCGGCCCAGGAAGAGACCCAGTACTTC